This TCR beta chain was sequenced during a study of T-cell reconstitution after alpha-beta-depleted transplantation in children. This sample's TCRbeta library carried unique molecular identifier barcodes. One entry per CDR3 protein, called by TCRdb with MiXCR from the PCR reads. The data contain almost 400,000 distinct CDR3 sequences, roughly 20% of them singletons. Germline-derived CDR1 and CDR2 are SGHRS and YFSETQ. This CDR3 region has 12 residues. Between the trimmed V and J ends, which lost 4 bases and 7 bases, there was a span of 8 bases. The TCR comes from a human donor who donated a stem cell graft to a child with acute myeloid leukemia. This chain links TRBV5-1 with TRBJ2-2; D not certain. The sample consisted of PBMCs from the stem cell graft donor, taken from the stem cell graft. In DNA, the CDR3 is TGCGCCAGCAGCAGGGAAGGCGGGGAGCTGTTTTTT. Protein product: CASSREGGELFF.